The TCR beta chain under discussion was sequenced for a study of cytotoxic CD8 clonotypes in ibrutinib-treated CLL. On this clone: Its matching antigen is unknown.

Study-level points and caveats: Clonality correlated strongly with circulating CD8+ T cells and exceeded age-matched healthy donors at baseline.

Depth targeted 1 in 200,000 to 1 in 1 million T cells, averaging roughly 9.7x coverage per clonotype. Here immunoSEQ multiplex PCR was the method, and the copy in TCRdb shows in-frame clones only, minus some. The sample consists of just over 35,000 clones, 70% to 75% of them appearing once. This TCR came from a human donor with chronic lymphocytic leukemia. The sample here was PBMCs, taken at disease progression, from a patient treated with ibrutinib.

The CDR3 region has the DNA TGTGCCAGCAGCTTCAGGGGACGGATGAATGAGCAGTTCTTC. This encodes CASSFRGRMNEQFF. The chain combines TRBV5-8 with TRBJ2-1, with a tentative D call TRBD1 (6 bases). The CDR3 sequence is 14 residues long. Germline CDR1 and CDR2: SGHTS and YDEGEE. Trimming cost V 2 bases and J 7 bases, with 13 bases left between them.